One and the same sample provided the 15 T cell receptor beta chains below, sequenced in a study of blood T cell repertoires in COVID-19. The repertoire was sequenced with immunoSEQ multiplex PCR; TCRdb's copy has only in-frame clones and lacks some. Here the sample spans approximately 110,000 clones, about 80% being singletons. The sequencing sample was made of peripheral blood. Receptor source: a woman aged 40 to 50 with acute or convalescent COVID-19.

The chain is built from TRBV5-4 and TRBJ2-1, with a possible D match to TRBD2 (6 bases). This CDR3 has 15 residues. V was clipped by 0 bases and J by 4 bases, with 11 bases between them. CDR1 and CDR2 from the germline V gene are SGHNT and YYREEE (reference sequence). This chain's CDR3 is CASSLEASAYNEQFF. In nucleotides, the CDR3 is TGTGCCAGCAGCTTGGAGGCTAGCGCATACAATGAGCAGTTCTTC.

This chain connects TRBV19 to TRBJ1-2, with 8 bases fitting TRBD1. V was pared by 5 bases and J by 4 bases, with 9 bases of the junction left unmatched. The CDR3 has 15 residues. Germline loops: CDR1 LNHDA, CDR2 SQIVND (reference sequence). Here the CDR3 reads CASSSGTGFAYGYTF. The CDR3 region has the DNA TGTGCCAGTAGTTCCGGGACAGGTTTCGCCTATGGCTACACCTTC.

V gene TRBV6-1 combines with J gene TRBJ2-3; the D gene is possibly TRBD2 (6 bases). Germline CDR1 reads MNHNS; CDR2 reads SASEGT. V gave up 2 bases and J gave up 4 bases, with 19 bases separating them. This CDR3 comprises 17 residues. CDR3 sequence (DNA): TGTGCCAGCAGTGAATGGGACTTAGTGAACTCCCCAGATACGCAGTATTTT. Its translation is CASSEWDLVNSPDTQYF.

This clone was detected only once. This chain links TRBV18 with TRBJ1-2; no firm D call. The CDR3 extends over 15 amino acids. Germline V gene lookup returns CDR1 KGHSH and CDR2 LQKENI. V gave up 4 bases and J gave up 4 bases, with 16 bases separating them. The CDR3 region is CASSRASGRPYGYTF. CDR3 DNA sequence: TGTGCCAGCTCACGGGCTTCCGGCAGGCCCTATGGCTACACCTTC. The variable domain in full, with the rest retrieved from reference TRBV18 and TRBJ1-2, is NAGVMQNPRHLVRRRGQEARLRCSPMKGHSHVYWYRQLPEEGLKFMVYLQKENIIDESGMPKERFSAEFPKEGPSILRIQQVVRGDSAAYFCASSRASGRPYGYTFGSGTRLTVV.

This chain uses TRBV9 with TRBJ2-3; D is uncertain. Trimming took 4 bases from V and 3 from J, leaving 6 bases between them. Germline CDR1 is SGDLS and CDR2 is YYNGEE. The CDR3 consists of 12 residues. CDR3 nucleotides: TGTGCCAGCAGCTCTATGACAGATACGCAGTATTTT. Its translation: CASSSMTDTQYF.

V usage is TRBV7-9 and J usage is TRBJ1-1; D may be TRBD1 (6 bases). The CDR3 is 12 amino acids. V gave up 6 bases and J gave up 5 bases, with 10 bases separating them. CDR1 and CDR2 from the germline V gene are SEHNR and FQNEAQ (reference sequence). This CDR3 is CASRQGETEAFF. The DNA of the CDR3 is TGTGCCAGCAGACAGGGTGAGACTGAAGCTTTCTTT.

CDR3 bases: TGTGCCAGCAGTTTATCGGGACAGGGGAGGTGGGAGCAGTTCTTC. Translation: CASSLSGQGRWEQFF. The chain employs TRBV27 and TRBJ2-1; the match to TRBD1 covers 10 bases. The germline V gene encodes CDR1 MNHEY and CDR2 SMNVEV (reference sequence). The CDR3 length is 15 residues. The junction had 6 bases not matched to a gene; V was cut back by 0 bases and J by 10 bases.

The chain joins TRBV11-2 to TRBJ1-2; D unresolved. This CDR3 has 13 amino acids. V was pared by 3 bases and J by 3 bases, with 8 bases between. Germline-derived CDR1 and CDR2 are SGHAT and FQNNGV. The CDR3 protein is CASSFNLDYGYTF. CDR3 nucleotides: TGTGCCAGCAGCTTTAATTTAGACTATGGCTACACCTTC.

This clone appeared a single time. This chain's CDR3 is CASSQGTTYNEQFF. CDR3 nucleotides: TGTGCCAGCAGCCAGGGGACTACCTACAATGAGCAGTTCTTC. The gene calls are TRBV14 and TRBJ2-1, with TRBD2 matching 7 bases. The J segment lost 2 bases and the V segment lost 3 bases, leaving 1 base of the junction unmatched. CDR3 length equals 14 residues. In germline, CDR1 is SGHDN, CDR2 FVKESK.

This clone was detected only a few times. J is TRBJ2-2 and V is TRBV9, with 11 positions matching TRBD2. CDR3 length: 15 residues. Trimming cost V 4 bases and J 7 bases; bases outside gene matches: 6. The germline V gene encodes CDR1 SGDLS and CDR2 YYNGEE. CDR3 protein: CASSQLAGVGGELFF. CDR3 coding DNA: TGTGCCAGCAGCCAACTAGCGGGGGTCGGCGGGGAGCTGTTTTTT.

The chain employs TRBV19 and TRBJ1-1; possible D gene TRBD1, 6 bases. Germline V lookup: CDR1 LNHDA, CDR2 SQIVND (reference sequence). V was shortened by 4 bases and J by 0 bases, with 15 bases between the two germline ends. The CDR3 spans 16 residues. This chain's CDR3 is CASSKPAGDMNTEAFF. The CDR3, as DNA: TGTGCCAGTAGTAAACCAGCAGGGGACATGAACACTGAAGCTTTCTTT.

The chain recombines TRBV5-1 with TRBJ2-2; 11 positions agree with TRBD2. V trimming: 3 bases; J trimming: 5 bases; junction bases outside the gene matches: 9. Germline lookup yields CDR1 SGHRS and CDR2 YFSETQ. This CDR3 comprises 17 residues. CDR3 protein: CASSSSPSGGQTGELFF. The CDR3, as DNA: TGCGCCAGCAGCTCCTCCCCTAGCGGGGGGCAGACCGGGGAGCTGTTTTTT.

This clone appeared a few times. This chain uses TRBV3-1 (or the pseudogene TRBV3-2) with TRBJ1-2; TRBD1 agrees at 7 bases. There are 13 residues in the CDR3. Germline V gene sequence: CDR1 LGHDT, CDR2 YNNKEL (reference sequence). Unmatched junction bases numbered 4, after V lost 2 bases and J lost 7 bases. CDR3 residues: CASSQQGVGGYTF. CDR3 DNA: TGTGCCAGCAGCCAACAGGGGGTCGGTGGCTACACCTTC.

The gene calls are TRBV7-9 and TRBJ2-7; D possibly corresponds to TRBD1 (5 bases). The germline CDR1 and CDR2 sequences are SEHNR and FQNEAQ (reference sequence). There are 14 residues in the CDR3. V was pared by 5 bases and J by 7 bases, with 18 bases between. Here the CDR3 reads CASSPSGQGNEQYF. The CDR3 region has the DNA TGTGCCAGCAGCCCAAGTGGGCAGGGTAATGAGCAGTACTTC. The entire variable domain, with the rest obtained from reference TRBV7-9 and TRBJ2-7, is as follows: DTGVSQNPRHKITKRGQNVTFRCDPISEHNRLYWYRQTLGQGPEFLTYFQNEAQLEKSRLLSDRFSAERPKGSFSTLEIQRTEQGDSAMYLCASSPSGQGNEQYFGPGTRLTVT.

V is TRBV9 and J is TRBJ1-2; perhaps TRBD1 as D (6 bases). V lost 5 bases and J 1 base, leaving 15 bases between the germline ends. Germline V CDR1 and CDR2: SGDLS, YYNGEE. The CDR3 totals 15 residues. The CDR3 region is CASSNQGRLNYGYTF. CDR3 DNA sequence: TGTGCCAGCAGTAACCAGGGGCGACTTAACTATGGCTACACCTTC.